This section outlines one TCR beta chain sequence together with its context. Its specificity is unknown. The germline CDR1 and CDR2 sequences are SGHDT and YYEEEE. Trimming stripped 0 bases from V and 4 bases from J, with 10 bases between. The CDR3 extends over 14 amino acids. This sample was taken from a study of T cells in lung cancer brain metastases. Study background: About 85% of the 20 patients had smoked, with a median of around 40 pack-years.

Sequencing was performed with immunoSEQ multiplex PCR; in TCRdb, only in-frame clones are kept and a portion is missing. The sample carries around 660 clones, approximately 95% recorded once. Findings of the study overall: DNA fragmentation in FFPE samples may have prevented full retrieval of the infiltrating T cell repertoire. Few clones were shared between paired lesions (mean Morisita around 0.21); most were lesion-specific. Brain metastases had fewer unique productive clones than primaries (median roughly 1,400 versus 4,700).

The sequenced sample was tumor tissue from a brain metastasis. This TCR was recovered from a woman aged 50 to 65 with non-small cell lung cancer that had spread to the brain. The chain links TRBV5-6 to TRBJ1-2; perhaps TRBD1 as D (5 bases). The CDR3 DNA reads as TGTGCCAGCAGCTTGGCGGGGAGGGGCTATGGCTACACCTTC. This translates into CASSLAGRGYGYTF.